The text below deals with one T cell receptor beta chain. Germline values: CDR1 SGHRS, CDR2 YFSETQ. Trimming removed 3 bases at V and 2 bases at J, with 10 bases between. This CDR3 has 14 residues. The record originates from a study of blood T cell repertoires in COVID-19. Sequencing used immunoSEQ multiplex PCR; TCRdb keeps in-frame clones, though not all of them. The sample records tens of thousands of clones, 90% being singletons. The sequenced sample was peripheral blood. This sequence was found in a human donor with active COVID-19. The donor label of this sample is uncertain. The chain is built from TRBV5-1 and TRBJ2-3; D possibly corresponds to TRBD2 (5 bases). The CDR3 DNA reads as TGCGCCAGCAGCTCTGGACTGGCCACAGATACGCAGTATTTT. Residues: CASSSGLATDTQYF. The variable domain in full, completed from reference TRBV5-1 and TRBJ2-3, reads KAGVTQTPRYLIKTRGQQVTLSCSPISGHRSVSWYQQTPGQGLQFLFEYFSETQRNKGNFPGRFSGRQFSNSRSEMNVSTLELGDSALYLCASSSGLATDTQYFGPGTRLTVL.